The sequence of this T cell receptor (beta chain) was determined in a study of CD8+CD57+ T cells in acquired aplastic anemia. The count of this clonotype is one. An end of the junction does not agree with germline; a read error may underlie this. This CDR3 region has 13 residues. The V gene's germline CDR1 is SGHTA and CDR2 FQGNSA. Profiling of TCR beta VDJ combinations and CDR3 sequences used genomic DNA as template. TCRdb used MiXCR to reprocess the reads, holding one entry per CDR3 protein. The sample has 250,000 to 350,000 distinct CDR3 sequences, about 56% seen once. The sequencing input was sorted CD4+, CD8+, or CD8+CD57+ T cells (not recorded which) from PBMCs. The chain uses TRBV7-2 and TRBJ2-7; TRBD2 is a possible D gene (6 bases). The clonotype comes from a human donor with severe aplastic anemia or a healthy control (not recorded which). This chain's CDR3 is CASSGGVSYKQYF. The CDR3 DNA follows: TGTGCCAGCAGCGGCGGGGTCTCCTACAAGCAGTACTTC.